This TCR beta chain was sequenced during a study of tumor and adjacent non-tumor tissue in lung cancer. Study information: The patients, about nine men and 4 or 5 women, were about 31 to 80 with stage I to III disease. On average, productive TCRbeta reads reached a few million per sample.

The J segment lost 7 bases and the V segment lost 3 bases, leaving 14 bases of the junction unmatched. This CDR3 is 16 amino acids long. Germline-derived CDR1 and CDR2 are SQVTM and ANQGSEA. Three rounds of nested PCR, following a modified ARM-PCR protocol, produced the TCRbeta library. TCRdb reprocessed the multiplex PCR reads with MiXCR, giving one entry per CDR3 protein. The repertoire has over 100,000 distinct CDR3 sequences, around 57% of them found once; the top ten carry 15% to 20%. No cell sorting was done before RNA was extracted from the tissue. More than 3 cm separated this lung sample from the edge of the tumor.

The receptor's source is a man aged 55-75 years with non-small cell lung cancer. The sample taken for sequencing was distant non-tumor lung tissue. V usage is TRBV29-1 and J usage is TRBJ2-1; 8 bases align to TRBD2. The CDR3 region is CSVDRPGLVGENEQFF. CDR3 DNA: TGCAGCGTTGATAGGCCGGGACTAGTGGGAGAGAATGAGCAGTTCTTC.